This is a list of T cell receptor beta chains from one sample in a study of blood T cell repertoires in COVID-19. The data were produced by immunoSEQ multiplex PCR, yet TCRdb's version contains in-frame clones alone and is incomplete. Among 300,000 or so clones listed, more than 70% were seen once. The sample was peripheral blood. The receptor set was obtained from a woman in her twenties or thirties who had recovered from COVID-19. Each CDR3 is given with its conserved first and last residue. Each record gives: V gene, J gene, CDR3 protein.

>TRBV27|TRBJ2-3
CASSPPDSSTDTQYF
>TRBV5-6|TRBJ2-7
CASSHSSISYEQYF
>TRBV5-5|TRBJ1-2
CASSLVGQVYTF
>TRBV28|TRBJ2-5
CASGGREGQETQYF
>TRBV3-1/TRBV3-2|TRBJ2-6
CASTPLHGSGANVLTF
>TRBV27|TRBJ2-1
CASSLGLAGSYNEQFF
>TRBV5-1|TRBJ2-7
CASSLDGGGNEQYF
>TRBV10-3|TRBJ1-2
CAISEPDRVSSGYTF
>TRBV7-9|TRBJ1-3
CASRHGQSSGNTIYF
>TRBV28|TRBJ2-3
CASSSMTTGAMADTQYF
>TRBV12-3/TRBV12-4|TRBJ2-3
CASTAGGTQYF
>TRBV29-1|TRBJ1-3
CSAERGTGNTIYF
>TRBV28|TRBJ1-2
CASSLRDRIYGYTF
>TRBV13|TRBJ2-2
CASSSGTETGELFF
>TRBV3-1/TRBV3-2|TRBJ1-3
CASSLRSSGNTIYF
>TRBV7-9|TRBJ2-7
CASSLKIGTGKNEQYF
>TRBV19|TRBJ1-5
CASSKGGDYSNQPQHF
>TRBV3-1/TRBV3-2|TRBJ1-1
CASSQARGNTEAFF
>TRBV29-1|TRBJ1-2
CSVPTNSYGYTF
>TRBV18|TRBJ2-1
CASSPGTSGIYNEQFF
>TRBV11-2|TRBJ2-3
CASSKASGGARDTQYF
>TRBV6-5|TRBJ2-7
CASSYSSQVSYEQYF
>TRBV4-3|TRBJ1-4
CASSQPSATNEKLFF
>TRBV2|TRBJ1-1
CASSRTGSYTEAFF
>TRBV7-8|TRBJ2-3
CASTGSRGGVGAQYF
>TRBV5-8|TRBJ2-1
CASSPVAGGRNEQFF
>TRBV29-1|TRBJ1-2
CSAGTGQQYGYTF
>TRBV7-9|TRBJ2-2
CASSPVSGGYLNTGELFF
>TRBV6-5|TRBJ1-4
CASSYATGNNEKLFF
>TRBV29-1|TRBJ1-4
CSVYNEKLFF
>TRBV4-3|TRBJ1-3
CASSPDVRYNSGNTIYF
>TRBV7-8|TRBJ1-3
CASSLHFFGNTIYF
>TRBV7-2|TRBJ1-2
CASSPWTGGVDRYTF
>TRBV7-2|TRBJ2-1
CASSLRRNSYNEQFF
>TRBV29-1|TRBJ1-2
CSVEYTGSDGYTF
>TRBV9|TRBJ2-3
CASSEQGATSTDTQYF
>TRBV28|TRBJ1-2
CASRGQGLYGYTF
>TRBV28|TRBJ1-1
CASSSAGQGSTEAFF
>TRBV9|TRBJ1-6
CASSDGTGGSPLHF
>TRBV18|TRBJ1-3
CASSPERSGNTIYF
>TRBV7-9|TRBJ2-1
CASSSEQGAFYNEQFF
>TRBV4-2|TRBJ2-3
CASSQAVYPTDTQYF
>TRBV3-1/TRBV3-2|TRBJ1-4
CASSQVFKMNRVVIGTEKLFF
>TRBV7-8|TRBJ2-7
CASSLDRGVEQYF
>TRBV27|TRBJ1-5
CASSHTSTGGDQPQHF
>TRBV16|TRBJ2-5
CASSPFRGETQYF
>TRBV7-3|TRBJ1-3
CASSLTIASSGNTIYF
>TRBV2|TRBJ1-1
CASSEGGAEAFF
>TRBV29-1|TRBJ2-7
CSVADRGSLYEQYF
>TRBV18|TRBJ1-1
CASSPQTGKGSEAFF
>TRBV4-2|TRBJ2-7
CASSPPNRGALYEQYF
>TRBV6-5|TRBJ1-4
CASRWTGGGEKLFF
>TRBV11-2|TRBJ2-5
CASSSLAGTGETQYF
>TRBV28|TRBJ1-1
CASYTYPGNTEAFF
>TRBV18|TRBJ1-4
CASSPPGQGNEKLFF
>TRBV4-3|TRBJ2-2
CASSQGPLERGFTGELFF
>TRBV3-1/TRBV3-2|TRBJ1-2
CASSRGGDRAYGYTF
>TRBV4-1|TRBJ2-1
CASSQGLAGGEDEQFF